Shown below are 21 T cell receptor beta chains from a single sample sequenced in a study of cytomegalovirus exposure and HLA in healthy donors. Both 60 Vbeta primers and 13 Jbeta primers went into the PCR. The data were produced by immunoSEQ multiplex PCR, yet TCRdb's version contains in-frame clones alone and is incomplete. The repertoire holds over 95,000 clones, around 77% seen once, with around 3.6% in the top ten. Sequencing was performed on PBMCs. These receptors all stem from a man aged 40-49 years in good health and CMV-seronegative.

This chain links TRBV18 with TRBJ1-4, with 8 bases identical to TRBD1. Losses at the gene ends were 2 bases for V and 2 bases for J; bases not matched to a gene: 4. Per the germline V gene, CDR1 is KGHSH and CDR2 is LQKENI. There are 16 residues in the CDR3. The CDR3 here is CASSPSQGVTNEKLFF. For the CDR3, the DNA is TGTGCCAGCTCACCATCACAGGGGGTCACTAATGAAAAACTGTTTTTT.

In nucleotides, the CDR3 is TGTGCCAGCAGTGATACCAGACAGTTCTCTGGAAACACCATATATTTT. Its translation is CASSDTRQFSGNTIYF. This chain links TRBV6-1 with TRBJ1-3, with a weak D call TRBD1 (5 bases). Germline lookup yields CDR1 MNHNS and CDR2 SASEGT. The CDR3 totals 16 residues. V was shortened by 3 bases and J by 0 bases, with 12 bases between the two germline ends.

To note about this clone: Within the sample, other DNA sequences also encode this same CDR3. J is TRBJ1-2 and V is TRBV5-1; 9 bases line up with TRBD1. Trimming cost V 2 bases and J 3 bases; bases outside gene matches: 8. The CDR3 totals 16 residues. Germline CDR1 is SGHRS and CDR2 is YFSETQ. CDR3 sequence reads: CASSLSPGQGDYGYTF. CDR3 bases: TGCGCCAGCAGCTTATCACCGGGACAGGGTGACTATGGCTACACCTTC.

The gene calls are TRBV5-1 and TRBJ2-7; 9 bases align to TRBD2. This CDR3 is 15 amino acids long. The ends lost 0 bases at V and 6 bases at J; junction bases unmatched: 7. Germline values: CDR1 SGHRS, CDR2 YFSETQ. The CDR3 DNA sequence: TGCGCCAGCAGCTTGGAGGGACTAGCAGCGGGCGAGCAGTACTTC. Encoded protein: CASSLEGLAAGEQYF.

Points on this clone: One end of the junction is discordant with germline, which a read error may explain. This chain connects TRBV28 to TRBJ2-5; perhaps TRBD1 as D (5 bases). CDR1 MDHEN and CDR2 SYDVKM come from the germline V gene. The CDR3 length is 15 residues. The CDR3 protein is CASSPFPGLQATQYF. Here the CDR3 DNA reads TGTGCCAGCAGTCCCTTTCCAGGGCTCCAAGCGACCCAGTACTTC. The full variable domain, in which reference TRBV28 and TRBJ2-5 provide the parts outside the CDR3, is DVKVTQSSRYLVKRTGEKVFLECVQDMDHENMFWYRQDPGLGLRLIYFSYDVKMKEKGDIPEGYSVSREKKERFSLILESASTNQTSMYLCASSPFPGLQATQYFGPGTRLLVL.

This clone was detected once. The CDR3 region is CASSLDAGSGNQPQHF. CDR3 nucleotide sequence: TGTGCCAGCAGCTTAGACGCGGGGAGCGGCAATCAGCCCCAGCATTTT. This rearrangement joins TRBV7-8 to TRBJ1-5; D uncertain. This CDR3 region has 16 residues. Trimming stripped 1 base from V and 2 bases from J, with 12 bases between. The germline gives CDR1 SGHVS, CDR2 FQNEAQ.

DNA of the CDR3: TGTGCCAGCTCGAAACAGGGATCCGGGGAGCTGTTTTTT. As protein: CASSKQGSGELFF. The chain combines TRBV18 with TRBJ2-2, with a weak D call TRBD1 (6 bases). This CDR3 is 13 amino acids long. Trimming stripped 6 bases from V and 6 bases from J, with 11 bases between. Germline CDR1 and CDR2: KGHSH and LQKENI.

The chain joins TRBV7-8 to TRBJ2-7; D gene unclear. V lost 2 bases and J 5 bases, leaving 13 bases between the germline ends. Looked up from germline, CDR1 is SGHVS and CDR2 is FQNEAQ. The CDR3 runs 14 residues. CDR3 loop: CASSLKAPPDEQYF. Written as DNA, the CDR3 is TGTGCCAGCAGCTTAAAAGCTCCGCCGGACGAGCAGTACTTC.

The table lists this clone with a count of one. This chain joins TRBV25-1 and TRBJ1-1; 9 nucleotides match TRBD1. Germline V gene data show CDR1 as MGHDK and CDR2 as SYGVNS. The CDR3 length is 17 residues. V gave up 2 bases and J gave up 5 bases; unmatched junction bases: 12. The CDR3 DNA reads as TGTGCCAGCAGTGAAGCCCCCCAAGACAGGGGGATTACTGAAGCTTTCTTT. This gives the protein CASSEAPQDRGITEAFF.

In its sample, this clone was seen a few times. The chain is built from TRBV28 and TRBJ1-1, with D perhaps matching TRBD1 (5 bases). Germline V gene sequence: CDR1 MDHEN, CDR2 SYDVKM. The CDR3 runs 13 residues. V shed 2 bases and J shed 1 base, with 5 bases lying between them. Written as DNA, the CDR3 is TGTGCCAGCAGTTTACAGGGGAACACTGAAGCTTTCTTT. It is translated as CASSLQGNTEAFF.

This chain connects TRBV10-3 to TRBJ2-6; D may be TRBD1 (6 bases). The CDR3 extends over 18 amino acids. V gave up 4 bases and J gave up 0 bases, with 16 bases separating them. CDR1 and CDR2 (germline): ENHRY, SYGVKD. The CDR3 protein is CAISGGEGHLSGANVLTF. As DNA, the CDR3 is TGTGCCATCAGTGGGGGTGAGGGACACCTCTCTGGGGCCAACGTCCTGACTTTC.

This rearrangement joins TRBV11-3 to TRBJ2-2, with D tentatively TRBD1 (6 bases). Germline V gives CDR1 SGHNT, CDR2 YENEEA. CDR3 size: 13 residues. Deletions cut 5 bases from V and 8 bases from J, with 12 bases between. The CDR3 protein is CASSPYREGELFF. DNA for the CDR3: TGTGCCAGCAGCCCCTACAGGGAGGGGGAGCTGTTTTTT.

The rearrangement uses TRBV25-1 and TRBJ2-7, with D uncertain. The CDR3 totals 15 residues. V was cut by 7 bases and J by 6 bases, with 22 bases left in between. Germline V gene sequence: CDR1 MGHDK, CDR2 SYGVNS. The CDR3 loop is CASISAGNLVGEQYF. CDR3 coding DNA: TGTGCCAGCATCTCGGCAGGTAACTTAGTAGGCGAGCAGTACTTC.

The chain joins TRBV6-5 to TRBJ2-7; 7 bases match TRBD1. The CDR3 is 15 amino acids. Germline V CDR1 and CDR2: MNHEY, SVGAGI. J was trimmed by 0 bases and V by 6 bases; bases with no gene match: 8. The CDR3 reads CASSRDSSSSYEQYF. For the CDR3, the DNA is TGTGCCAGCAGCCGGGACAGTTCGAGCTCCTACGAGCAGTACTTC.

The J gene is TRBJ1-4, the V gene TRBV7-9, with a possible D match to TRBD1 (5 bases). The ends were cut back, 4 bases at V and 5 bases at J, with 5 bases in the middle. This CDR3 has 12 amino acids. In germline, CDR1 is SEHNR, CDR2 FQNEAQ (reference sequence). Here the CDR3 DNA reads TGTGCCAGCAGCTACAGGAATGAAAAACTGTTTTTT. It yields the protein CASSYRNEKLFF.

The sample holds a few counts of this clone. The CDR3: CASSLGETSAAYEQYF. CDR3 nucleotides: TGTGCCAGCAGCTTAGGGGAGACTAGCGCCGCCTACGAGCAGTACTTC. The chain carries TRBV7-9 and TRBJ2-7; 8 nucleotides line up with TRBD2. After removal of 1 base from V and 2 bases from J, the junction contained 7 bases not matched to a gene. The CDR3 has 16 residues. Per the germline V gene, CDR1 is SEHNR and CDR2 is FQNEAQ (reference sequence).

The V call is TRBV4-1, the J call TRBJ2-3; 7 bases are shared with TRBD2. This CDR3 spans 14 amino acids. Trimming removed 1 base from V and 3 bases from J; junction bases left unmatched: 1. Germline V lookup: CDR1 MGHRA, CDR2 YSYEKL. The CDR3 nucleotides are TGCGCCAGCAGCCAAGTGGGAGGGACAGATACGCAGTATTTT. It codes for CASSQVGGTDTQYF.

This sequence joins TRBV6-5 and TRBJ1-2; D is uncertain. Deletions cut 1 base from V and 11 bases from J, with 14 bases between. The germline V gene has CDR1 MNHEY and CDR2 SVGAGI. The CDR3 covers 13 residues. The CDR3 region is CASSYYGSLGYTF. The CDR3 DNA is TGTGCCAGCAGTTACTACGGGTCTCTTGGATACACCTTC.

The chain has TRBV7-9 and TRBJ2-7; 7 bases agree with TRBD1. The CDR3 runs 14 residues. Germline V gives CDR1 SEHNR, CDR2 FQNEAQ (reference sequence). V lost 5 bases and J lost 2; bases outside the gene matches: 6. CDR3 in amino acids: CASSGTGAAYEQYF. CDR3 sequence (DNA): TGTGCCAGCAGCGGTACAGGGGCGGCCTACGAGCAGTACTTC.

This clone appeared a few times. The gene calls are TRBV28 and TRBJ1-2, with D hard to call. V lost 6 bases and J 4 bases, leaving 9 bases between the germline ends. The CDR3 consists of 12 residues. In germline, CDR1 is MDHEN, CDR2 SYDVKM. DNA for the CDR3: TGTGCCAGCAGGGGCTTGGCCTATGGCTACACCTTC. Amino acid sequence: CASRGLAYGYTF.

The sample holds a few counts of this clone. This rearrangement joins TRBV2 to TRBJ1-2; 7 bases fit TRBD1. The junction had 2 bases not matched to a gene; V was cut back by 2 bases and J by 5 bases. Germline V CDR1 and CDR2: SNHLY, FYNNEI. The CDR3 is 13 amino acids. This CDR3 reads CASSERQGYGYTF. In DNA, the CDR3 is TGTGCCAGCAGTGAAAGACAGGGATATGGCTACACCTTC.